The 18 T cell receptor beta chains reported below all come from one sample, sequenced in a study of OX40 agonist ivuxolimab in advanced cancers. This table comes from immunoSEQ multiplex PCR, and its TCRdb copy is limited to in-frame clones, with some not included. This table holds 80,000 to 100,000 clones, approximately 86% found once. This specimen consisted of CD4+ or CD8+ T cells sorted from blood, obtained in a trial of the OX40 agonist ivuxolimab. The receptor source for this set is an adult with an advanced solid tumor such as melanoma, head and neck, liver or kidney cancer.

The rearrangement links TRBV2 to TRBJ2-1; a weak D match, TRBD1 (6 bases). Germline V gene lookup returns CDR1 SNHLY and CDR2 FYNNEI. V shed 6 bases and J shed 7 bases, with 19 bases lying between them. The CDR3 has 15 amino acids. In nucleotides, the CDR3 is TGTGCCAGCAGCCCCGAGAGGGCCCAGGGGAATGAGCAGTTCTTC. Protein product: CASSPERAQGNEQFF.

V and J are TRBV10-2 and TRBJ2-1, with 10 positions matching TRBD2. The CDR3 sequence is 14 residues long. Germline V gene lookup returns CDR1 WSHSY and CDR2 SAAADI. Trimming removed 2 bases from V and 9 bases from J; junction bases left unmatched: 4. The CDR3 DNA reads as TGCGCCAGCAGTGAGGGGGGACTAGCGTTTGAGCAGTTCTTC. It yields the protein CASSEGGLAFEQFF.

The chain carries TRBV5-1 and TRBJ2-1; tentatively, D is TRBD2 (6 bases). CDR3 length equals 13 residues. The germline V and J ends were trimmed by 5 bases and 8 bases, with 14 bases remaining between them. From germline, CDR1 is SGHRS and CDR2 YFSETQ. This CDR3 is CASSRGNSDEQFF. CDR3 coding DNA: TGCGCCAGCAGTCGGGGGAACTCTGATGAGCAGTTCTTC.

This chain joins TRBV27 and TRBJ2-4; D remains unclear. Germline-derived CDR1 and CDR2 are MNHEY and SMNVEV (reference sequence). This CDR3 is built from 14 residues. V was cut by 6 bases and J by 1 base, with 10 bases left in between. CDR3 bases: TGTGCCAGCAGGGAGTCGAGGGCCAAAAACATTCAGTACTTC. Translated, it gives CASRESRAKNIQYF.

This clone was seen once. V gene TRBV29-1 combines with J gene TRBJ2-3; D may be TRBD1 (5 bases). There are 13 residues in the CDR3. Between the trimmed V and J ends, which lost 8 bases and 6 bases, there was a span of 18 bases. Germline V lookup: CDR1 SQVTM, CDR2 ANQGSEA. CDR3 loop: CSISPTAGDTQYF. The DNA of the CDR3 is TGCAGCATATCCCCAACCGCAGGGGATACGCAGTATTTT.

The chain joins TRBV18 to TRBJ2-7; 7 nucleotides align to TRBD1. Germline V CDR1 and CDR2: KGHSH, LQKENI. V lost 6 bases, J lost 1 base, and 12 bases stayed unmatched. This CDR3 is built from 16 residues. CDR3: CASSPYGTAFSYEQYF. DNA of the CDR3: TGTGCCAGCTCGCCGTACGGGACAGCTTTTTCCTACGAGCAGTACTTC.

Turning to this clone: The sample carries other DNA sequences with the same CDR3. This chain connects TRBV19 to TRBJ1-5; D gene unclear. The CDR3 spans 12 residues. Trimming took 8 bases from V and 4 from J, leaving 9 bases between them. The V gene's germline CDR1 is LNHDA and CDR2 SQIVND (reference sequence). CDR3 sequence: CASSTGNQPQHF. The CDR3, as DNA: TGTGCCAGTTCTACGGGAAATCAGCCCCAGCATTTT.

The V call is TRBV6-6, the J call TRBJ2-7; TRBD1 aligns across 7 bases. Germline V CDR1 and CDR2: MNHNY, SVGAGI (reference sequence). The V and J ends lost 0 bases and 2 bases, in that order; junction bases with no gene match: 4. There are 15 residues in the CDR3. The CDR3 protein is CASSYSSQGAYEQYF. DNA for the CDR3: TGTGCCAGCAGTTACTCGTCCCAGGGGGCCTACGAGCAGTACTTC.

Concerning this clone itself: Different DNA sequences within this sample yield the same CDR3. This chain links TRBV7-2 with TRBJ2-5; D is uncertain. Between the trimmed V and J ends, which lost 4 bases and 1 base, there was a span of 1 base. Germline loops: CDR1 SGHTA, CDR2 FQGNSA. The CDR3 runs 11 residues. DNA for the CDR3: TGTGCCAGCAGCTCCCAAGAGACCCAGTACTTC. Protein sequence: CASSSQETQYF.

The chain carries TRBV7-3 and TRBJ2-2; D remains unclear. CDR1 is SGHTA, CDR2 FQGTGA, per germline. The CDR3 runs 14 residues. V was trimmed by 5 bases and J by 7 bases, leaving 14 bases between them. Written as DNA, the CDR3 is TGTGCCAGCAGCCTGGGTTTGGTGGACGGGGAGCTGTTTTTT. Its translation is CASSLGLVDGELFF.

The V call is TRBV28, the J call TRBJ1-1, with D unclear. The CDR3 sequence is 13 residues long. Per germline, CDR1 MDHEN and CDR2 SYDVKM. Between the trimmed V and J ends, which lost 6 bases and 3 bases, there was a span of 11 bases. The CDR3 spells CASSIVEDTEAFF. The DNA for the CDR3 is TGTGCCAGCAGCATCGTTGAGGACACTGAAGCTTTCTTT.

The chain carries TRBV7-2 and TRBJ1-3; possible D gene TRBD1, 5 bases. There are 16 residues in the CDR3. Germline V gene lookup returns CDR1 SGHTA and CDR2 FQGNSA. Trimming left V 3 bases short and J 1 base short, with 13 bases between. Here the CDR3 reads CASSFPERQSGNTIYF. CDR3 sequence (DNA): TGTGCCAGCAGCTTCCCTGAGAGACAGTCTGGAAACACCATATATTTT.

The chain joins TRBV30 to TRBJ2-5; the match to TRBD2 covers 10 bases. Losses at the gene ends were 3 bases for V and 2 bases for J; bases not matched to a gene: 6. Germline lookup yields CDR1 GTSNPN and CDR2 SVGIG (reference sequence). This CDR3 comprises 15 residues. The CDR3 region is CAWSTGLAVQETQYF. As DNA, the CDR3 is TGTGCCTGGAGCACTGGACTAGCGGTTCAAGAGACCCAGTACTTC.

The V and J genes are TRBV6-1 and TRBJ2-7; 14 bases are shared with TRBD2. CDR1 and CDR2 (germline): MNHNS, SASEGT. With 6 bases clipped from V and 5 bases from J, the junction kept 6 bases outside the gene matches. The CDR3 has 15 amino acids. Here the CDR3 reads CASSRLAGGPNEQYV. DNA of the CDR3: TGTGCCAGCAGCAGACTAGCGGGAGGGCCTAACGAGCAGTACGTC.

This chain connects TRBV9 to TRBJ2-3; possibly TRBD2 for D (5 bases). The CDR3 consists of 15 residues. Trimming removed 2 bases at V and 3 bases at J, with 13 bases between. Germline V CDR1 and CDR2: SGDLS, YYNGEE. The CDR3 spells CASSVGAVDTDTQYF. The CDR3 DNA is TGTGCCAGCAGCGTCGGAGCGGTGGATACAGATACGCAGTATTTT.

CDR3 protein: CAISESRGFEQYF. As DNA, the CDR3 is TGTGCCATCAGTGAGTCAAGAGGCTTCGAGCAGTACTTC. The chain employs TRBV10-3 and TRBJ2-7; D is unclear. CDR3 length: 13 residues. Germline values: CDR1 ENHRY, CDR2 SYGVKD. With 0 bases removed from V and 6 bases from J, the gap between germline ends came to 9 bases.

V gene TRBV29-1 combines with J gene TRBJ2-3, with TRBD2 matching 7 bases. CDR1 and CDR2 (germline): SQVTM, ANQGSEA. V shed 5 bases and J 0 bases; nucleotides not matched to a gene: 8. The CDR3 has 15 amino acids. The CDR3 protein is CSVSVSGSSTDTQYF. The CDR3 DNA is TGCAGCGTTTCCGTTAGCGGGTCTAGCACAGATACGCAGTATTTT.

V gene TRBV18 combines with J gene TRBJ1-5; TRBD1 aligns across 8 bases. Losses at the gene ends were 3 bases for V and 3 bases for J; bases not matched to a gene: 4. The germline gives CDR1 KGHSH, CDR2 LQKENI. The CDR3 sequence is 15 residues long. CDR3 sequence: CASSPSDRDNQPQHF. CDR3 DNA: TGTGCCAGCTCACCTTCGGACAGGGACAATCAGCCCCAGCATTTT. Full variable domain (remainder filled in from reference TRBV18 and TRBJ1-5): NAGVMQNPRHLVRRRGQEARLRCSPMKGHSHVYWYRQLPEEGLKFMVYLQKENIIDESGMPKERFSAEFPKEGPSILRIQQVVRGDSAAYFCASSPSDRDNQPQHFGDGTRLSIL.